This TCR beta chain was recovered during a study of blood T cell repertoires in COVID-19. Study details: Sites across the United States, Italy and Spain contributed samples from acute and convalescent COVID-19. From T cells, B-cell-depleted T cells, or PBMCs came the material, which was cDNA or gDNA.

The method was immunoSEQ multiplex PCR; TCRdb's version includes in-frame clones alone and lacks a portion of them. The data hold about 440,000 clones, with about nine tenths observed a single time. Participant-given clinical history determined each cohort assignment. Donors of Cohort 3 who recovered were those that had two negative PCRs, clearance, or symptom resolution. Trimming removed 3 bases at V and 2 bases at J, with 15 bases between. The CDR3 is 15 amino acids. The germline V gene encodes CDR1 SGHRS and CDR2 YFSETQ. Sequencing was performed on PBMCs or T cells enriched from blood (not recorded which). This TCR was recovered from a man younger than 35 who had recovered from COVID-19. This chain joins TRBV5-1 and TRBJ2-7, with D uncertain. CDR3 sequence: CASSSSAGPTYEQYF. CDR3 nucleotide sequence: TGCGCCAGCAGCTCCTCTGCTGGGCCGACCTACGAGCAGTACTTC.